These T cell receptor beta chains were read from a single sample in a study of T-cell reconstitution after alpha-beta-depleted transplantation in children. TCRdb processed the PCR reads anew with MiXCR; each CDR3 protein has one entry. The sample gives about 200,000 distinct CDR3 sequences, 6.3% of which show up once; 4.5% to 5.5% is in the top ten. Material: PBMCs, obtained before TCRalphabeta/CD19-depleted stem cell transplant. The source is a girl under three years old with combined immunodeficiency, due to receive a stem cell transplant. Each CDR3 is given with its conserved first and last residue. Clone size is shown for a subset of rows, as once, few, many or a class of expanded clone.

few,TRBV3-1,CASSQGLGLHTEAFF
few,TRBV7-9,CASSLVGGLGYEQYF
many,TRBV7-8,CASSPGYFSGANVLTF
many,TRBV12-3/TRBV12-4,CASSLAGTYEQYF
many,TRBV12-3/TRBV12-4,CASGTSGSSSYNEQFF
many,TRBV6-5,CASSYGGISYEQYF
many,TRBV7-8,CASSQPRLGGAYQPQHF
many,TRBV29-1,CSVSPGQGYNEQFF
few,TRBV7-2,CASRPLGGASNEQFF
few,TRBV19,CASSMGIGQGEWTEAFF
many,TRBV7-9,CASSLRGRVPYEQYF
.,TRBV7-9,CAYGGTEAFF
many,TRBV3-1,CASSRASGDNTGELFF
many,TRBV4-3,CASSQAPSGRSYNEQFF
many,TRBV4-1,CASSQVIGDGLYEQYF
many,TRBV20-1,CSARGALGWATDTQYF
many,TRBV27,CASSVPADTQYF
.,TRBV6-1,CASRQYQGANSPLHF
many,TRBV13,CASSFGLAGGPSSYEQYF
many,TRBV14,CASSQVRGQGIETQYF